This record concerns one T cell receptor beta chain sequence. Its antigen remains unidentified. Per-nucleotide qualities are absent, and no much larger clonotype sits a single base away. The CDR1 and CDR2 encoded by the germline V gene are SGHRS and YFSETQ. V sheds 0 bases and J sheds 5 bases, leaving 11 bases between their ends. The CDR3 covers 14 residues, taking in both the cysteine and the phenylalanine. Here the CDR3 DNA is all that survives: 42 bases in frame from base 1. Separate from the roughly 700-subject first cohort, the validation cohort of about 110 subjects was the group to which the donors belonged. Library construction relied on the immunoSEQ multiplex PCR assay. The study's processing was this. To diagnose cytomegalovirus status from the catalog of TCR beta chain sequences, a statistical classification framework was built. Not all clones reach the TCRdb copy of this immuneACCESS table, which keeps in-frame sequences only. Checked studies attribute under half of the gap to unresolved V genes and leave the rest unexplained. The V and J calls and clone size are taken from that table; D and trimming were inferred from the DNA. The sample records a few hundred thousand clones, approximately 88% of which are singletons. Around 0.96% of the sample is taken by the ten largest.

The source of the sample is a study of cytomegalovirus exposure and HLA in healthy donors listed by TCRdb under 2017. With regard to the full study: According to a later analysis, one platform produced both the 110 or so validation repertoires and the 666 repertoires of the first cohort. The study was designed to test whether signatures of past pathogen exposure could be identified by cataloging public T cell receptors. In addition to the first cohort of 650 to 800 subjects, a separate validation cohort of about 120 different subjects was used. To predict cytomegalovirus infection status, the study brought together high-throughput TCR immunosequencing, statistical association of individual TCRs with disease status, and machine learning. General findings and caveats noted by the study authors: Across donors, most TCR sequences were observed very rarely, whereas some public TCRs were present in many individuals. A few of the identified cytomegalovirus-associated TCR beta chains were confirmed in vitro to be specific for cytomegalovirus antigens. A total of roughly 160 TCR beta chains were listed by the study as associated with cytomegalovirus. Of the cluster scores, 85% to 95% were above 0 in a later analysis, which found that TCRs clustered in the first cohort also tended to co-occur in the 95 to 150 validation repertoires. The classifier was reported to diagnose cytomegalovirus status with high specificity and sensitivity in both the original cohort and the validation cohort. All 120 or so repertoires were used to score co-occurrence in the validation cohort in a later analysis, because that analysis had no HLA typing for the cohort. The authors suggested that the approach could potentially be generalized to other disease states and immunological phenotypes.

The sequence was obtained from a man in his thirties or forties in good health and CMV-seronegative. The specimen was PBMCs. This chain joins TRBV5-1 to TRBJ1-1; matching of 6 bases hints at TRBD1 as the D gene. The nucleotide sequence is given as TGCGCCAGCAGCTTGGGTTGGACAGAGACTGAAGCTTTCTTT. Translated, it gives CASSLGWTETEAFF. The full variable domain, completed from the reference TRBV5-1 and TRBJ1-1 proteins outside the CDR3, reads KAGVTQTPRYLIKTRGQQVTLSCSPISGHRSVSWYQQTPGQGLQFLFEYFSETQRNKGNFPGRFSGRQFSNSRSEMNVSTLELGDSALYLCASSLGWTETEAFFGQGTRLTVV.